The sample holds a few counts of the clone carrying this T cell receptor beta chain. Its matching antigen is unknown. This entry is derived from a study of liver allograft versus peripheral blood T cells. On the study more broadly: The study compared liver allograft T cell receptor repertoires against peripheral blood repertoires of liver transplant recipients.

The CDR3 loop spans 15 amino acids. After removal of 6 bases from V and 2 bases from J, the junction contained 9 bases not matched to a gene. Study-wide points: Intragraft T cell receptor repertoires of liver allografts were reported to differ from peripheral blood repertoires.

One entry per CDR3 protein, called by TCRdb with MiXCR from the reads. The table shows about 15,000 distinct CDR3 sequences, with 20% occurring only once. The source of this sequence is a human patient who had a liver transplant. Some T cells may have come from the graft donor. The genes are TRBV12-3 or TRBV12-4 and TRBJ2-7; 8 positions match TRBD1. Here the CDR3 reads CASSRQGSSAYEQYF. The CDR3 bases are TGTGCCAGCAGCCGACAGGGGTCCTCCGCCTACGAGCAGTACTTC.